This TCR beta chain was sequenced during a study of shared clonotypes between healthy human individuals. For the study at large: Three CD4 naive, three CD4 memory, two CD8 naive and one CD8 memory plate were used per donor. Study conclusions and caveats: Memory subsets generally showed lower estimated richness than naive subsets. Clonotype sharing across a few donors was observed for 4% to 5.5% of naive CD4 clonotypes.

The CDR3 covers 12 residues. Germline CDR1 reads MDHEN; CDR2 reads SYDVKM. As regards this clone: The antigen is not known.

Study donors comprised healthy, HIV-negative adults devoid of recent acute infection or vaccination. Here immunoSEQ multiplex PCR was the method, and the copy in TCRdb shows in-frame clones only, minus some. Among 2 million to 2.5 million clones listed, just under 95% were seen once. V usage is TRBV28 and J usage is TRBJ1-2; no reliable D call. Sample: naive CD4+ T cells from PBMCs. Subset reported: CD45RA+ positively selected. The TCR comes from a young man in good health. Some clones in this sample may be carry-over from other donors' samples. DNA for the CDR3: TGTGCAGTCAGGCCTGCTAACTATGGCTACACCTTC. Translated, it gives CAVRPANYGYTF.